The clone carrying this T cell receptor beta chain occurred many times. The sample is drawn from a study of regulatory T cells in long-lasting Graves disease. Arm-PCR of CDR3 regions and iRepertoire HTBI primers were used to build TCR beta libraries. Authors' processing steps: Analysis of the samples identified 50 to 65 TRBV and 13 to 15 TRBJ segments. TCRdb itself ran the multiplex PCR reads through MiXCR, one entry per CDR3 protein. TCRdb's processing, not the study's, gives the V and J calls here. The data hold about 620,000 distinct CDR3 sequences, with roughly 16% observed a single time. Per germline, CDR1 SNHLY and CDR2 FYNNEI. The CDR3 is made up of 14 amino acids. The germline V and J ends were trimmed by 6 bases and 3 bases, with 13 bases remaining between them. Specified time point: newly diagnosed GD, antithyroid drugs for less than 3 months. The authors made the TCR library using RNA they extracted from PBMCs. Patients of an endocrinology department in Xi'an, China, were included.

The same specimen was also included in a second study, on T cells in Graves' hyperthyroidism and ophthalmopathy. Turning to that study: An initial round of RT-PCR targeting the TCR CDR3 relied on the HTBI primer set. Before onset, ophthalmopathy was predicted by the model a median about 6.2 months earlier.

Sequenced material: peripheral blood mononuclear cells (PBMCs), taken at new diagnosis, from a patient treated with antithyroid drugs. The clonotype originates from a woman aged 25 to 39 with Graves disease. V usage is TRBV2 and J usage is TRBJ2-3, with no clear D. The CDR3 reads CASSRLDRTDTQYF. In nucleotides, the CDR3 is TGTGCCAGCAGCCGCCTGGACCGTACAGATACGCAGTATTTT.